These 12 T cell receptor beta chains were sequenced from one sample in a study of radiotherapy plus CTLA-4 blockade in lung cancer. Assay used: immunoSEQ multiplex PCR; TCRdb lists only in-frame clones, some missing. The data contain roughly 30,000 clones, 60% to 80% of them singletons. The sample was peripheral blood, taken from a patient treated with radiotherapy plus ipilimumab. The source is a human donor with non-small cell lung cancer who had stable disease on radiotherapy plus ipilimumab.

V gene TRBV27 combines with J gene TRBJ1-1, with D possibly matching TRBD1 (5 bases). The V end lost 5 bases, the J end lost 1 base, and 11 bases lay between the germline ends. CDR1 is MNHEY and CDR2 is SMNVEV in the germline V gene (reference sequence). This CDR3 region has 14 residues. The CDR3 protein is CASSRDGANTEAFF. The CDR3 DNA is TGTGCCAGCAGTCGGGACGGGGCGAACACTGAAGCTTTCTTT.

The chain carries TRBV7-6 and TRBJ2-5; 12 nucleotides align to TRBD2. The CDR3 has 15 amino acids. Germline-derived CDR1 and CDR2 are SGHVS and FNYEAQ. V lost 5 bases and J lost 2; bases outside the gene matches: 3. CDR3 nucleotide sequence: TGTGCCAGCAGCGGTCTAGCGGGGGGGCAAGAGACCCAGTACTTC. This codes for CASSGLAGGQETQYF.

As concerns this clone: One end of the junction varies from germline; a read error may be responsible. The same CDR3 arises from other DNA sequences in this sample as well. J is TRBJ1-5 and V is TRBV19; unclear D gene. Germline-derived CDR1 and CDR2 are LNHDA and SQIVND (reference sequence). The CDR3 totals 20 residues. The chain's CDR3 is CASTRPGTTLSQYSNQPQHF. The CDR3, as DNA: TGCGCCAGTACCCGTCCGGGAACTACTCTATCTCAATATAGCAATCAGCCCCAGCATTTT.

This clone has only one observation. The chain has TRBV6-5 and TRBJ2-5; 8 bases are a match to TRBD2. The CDR3 runs to 11 residues. After removal of 7 bases from V and 14 bases from J, the junction contained 9 bases not matched to a gene. CDR1 and CDR2 from the germline V gene are MNHEY and SVGAGI. This chain's CDR3 is CASKAGGDNYF. As DNA, the CDR3 is TGTGCCAGCAAGGCGGGGGGAGATAATTACTTC.

This clone has a single count. The V and J genes are TRBV7-2 and TRBJ1-6; D might be TRBD1 (5 bases). V lost 1 base, J lost 7 bases, and 11 bases lay in between. Germline V gives CDR1 SGHTA, CDR2 FQGNSA. The CDR3 has 15 residues. The CDR3 loop reads CASSLGDGENSPLHF. The CDR3 DNA is TGTGCCAGCAGCTTAGGGGACGGGGAGAATTCACCCCTCCACTTT.

This clone appeared once. The chain recombines TRBV29-1 with TRBJ2-2; TRBD1 aligns across 9 bases. The CDR3 extends over 14 amino acids. Germline V lookup: CDR1 SQVTM, CDR2 ANQGSEA. With 5 bases clipped from V and 8 bases from J, the junction kept 9 bases outside the gene matches. This chain's CDR3 is CSVPGTGRTGELFF. Here the CDR3 DNA reads TGCAGCGTTCCCGGGACAGGGAGGACAGGGGAGCTGTTTTTT.

The chain links TRBV2 to TRBJ1-5, with 7 nucleotides matching TRBD1. The J segment lost 8 bases and the V segment lost 7 bases, leaving 17 bases of the junction unmatched. The CDR3 is 16 residues long. Germline-derived CDR1 and CDR2 are SNHLY and FYNNEI. In nucleotides, the CDR3 is TGTGCCAGCAAGGGGGGACAGCCGGCGGGATCGGAGCCCCAGCATTTT. Translation: CASKGGQPAGSEPQHF.

The gene calls are TRBV11-3 and TRBJ2-2; 8 nucleotides agree with TRBD2. CDR3 length: 18 residues. The germline V gene has CDR1 SGHNT and CDR2 YENEEA. Germline trimming cut 0 bases from V and 0 bases from J; bases unmatched to any gene: 6. The DNA of the CDR3 is TGTGCCAGCAGCTTAGATACGCGGGGGGCGTCGAACACCGGGGAGCTGTTTTTT. It translates to CASSLDTRGASNTGELFF.

This chain links TRBV6-1 with TRBJ2-7; perhaps TRBD2 as D (6 bases). V lost 3 bases to trimming and J lost 6 bases, with 15 bases between them. Germline-derived CDR1 and CDR2 are MNHNS and SASEGT. This CDR3 has 14 amino acids. The CDR3 region has the DNA TGTGCCAGCAGTGAGGGGACTGCCATTCGCGAGCAGTACGTC. Translating gives CASSEGTAIREQYV.

CDR3 in DNA: TGCGCCGCCAGGGACGGGGACTATGGCTACACCTTC. Translated, it gives CAARDGDYGYTF. This chain joins TRBV5-1 and TRBJ1-2, with a weak D call TRBD1 (5 bases). Germline V gives CDR1 SGHRS, CDR2 YFSETQ. Trimming left V 10 bases short and J 3 bases short, with 13 bases between. This CDR3 contains 12 residues.

This clone was found a few times. The gene calls are TRBV5-4 and TRBJ2-4; D remains unclear. Germline V gene data show CDR1 as SGHNT and CDR2 as YYREEE (reference sequence). Deletions cut 4 bases from V and 0 bases from J, with 14 bases between. The CDR3 is 16 residues long. The CDR3 is CASSQYISLAKNIQYF. CDR3 sequence (DNA): TGTGCCAGCAGCCAGTATATCTCCCTAGCCAAAAACATTCAGTACTTC.

Concerning this clone: At one end the junction does not follow the germline gene, possibly because of a read error. The same CDR3 is also encoded by other DNA sequences in this sample. The chain is built from TRBV19 and TRBJ1-5; 8 positions match TRBD1. This CDR3 contains 17 residues. Per the germline V gene, CDR1 is LNHDA and CDR2 is SQIVND (reference sequence). CDR3: CASTGAGGFSSNQPQHF. Written as DNA, the CDR3 is TGTGCCAGTACTGGGGCAGGGGGCTTCAGTAGCAATCAACCCCAGCATTTT.